This T cell receptor (beta chain) was retrieved from a study of T cell responses to AZD1222 COVID-19 vaccine. In the study overall: It was second doses at about 4 or about 12 weeks that were pooled.

Sequencing used immunoSEQ multiplex PCR; TCRdb keeps in-frame clones, though not all of them. The sample contains around 95,000 clones, 88% of which appear only once. The V segment lost 3 bases and the J segment 3 bases; nucleotides outside the gene matches: 7. Germline V CDR1 and CDR2: MNHEY, SMNVEV (reference sequence). This CDR3 has 15 residues. Concerning this clone itself: The antigen is unknown.

General observations from the study: Most donors were white British and more were female, and clonal diversity was possibly underestimated. Only five or six AZD1222 recipients were seropositive at baseline. Spike-specific TCRs gained breadth and depth after people received two AZD1222 doses.

This sequence originates from an adult in good health. This chain joins TRBV27 and TRBJ2-7, with 8 bases identical to TRBD2. The sequencing here drew on peripheral blood, taken on day 0 of AZD1222 vaccination. The CDR3 here is CASSFTSGTLYEQYF. CDR3 DNA: TGTGCCAGCAGTTTTACTAGCGGTACCCTCTACGAGCAGTACTTC.